This entry concerns a single T cell receptor (beta chain). The specificity of this receptor is unknown. It has no much larger one-base neighbor in the sample; base qualities were not kept. Preparation of the library involved PCR. The sequencing machine was an Illumina HiSeq 2500. Unique molecular identifiers were incorporated into TCR beta cDNA libraries to reduce PCR and sequencing biases. Every 1 to 10 million input T cells yielded approximately 500,000 cDNA molecules, meaning each molecule approximated one T cell. The same protocol used for the earlier healthy control dataset was applied to prepare and sequence the patient libraries. Samples belonging to the same batch were prepared together, multiplexed and sequenced on a shared HiSeq lane. The study's own analysis went as follows. Raw barcoded reads were processed with MIGEC, discarding single-read molecular identifier groups before consensus assembly and CDR3 extraction. VDJtools was used for post-analysis of the clonotype tables, with diversity normalized by down-sampling every dataset to the smallest sample size. To correct batch-related cross-sample contamination, repertoire overlap clustering matched CDR3 amino acid sequences but not nucleotide sequences. Using fastp at Q25 and MiXCR, TCRdb reprocessed the public reads and kept productive beta chains. Identical CDR3 protein sequences are pooled into one entry, listed with their most common genes and DNA. The authors' filters were not applied to this entry. The sample contains roughly 730,000 distinct CDR3 sequences, roughly 27% of them found a single time. Approximately 0.6% of the sample is in the top ten clones.

Based on the germline V gene, the CDR1 and CDR2 sequences are SGDLS and YYNGEE. The CDR3 contains 16 residues, cysteine and phenylalanine counted. Only the CDR3 part of the read is kept: 48 bases, read in frame from the first base. V and J are trimmed by 3 bases and 2 bases, and the gene matches miss 8 bases of the junction. The data were taken from a study of post-analysis software for immune sequencing data (dated by TCRdb to between 2014 and 2016). General notes on the study: Recorded disease courses included relapsing-remitting, secondary progressive and progressive-relapsing multiple sclerosis, with some patients lacking subtype annotation. A subset of samples was prepared in parallel using single-end sample barcoding, then pooled and co-amplified after Illumina adapter ligation. The multiple sclerosis patient repertoires were compared with more than 10 previously published healthy control repertoires from donors aged roughly 6 to 27 years.

Overall study outcomes, separate from this receptor: Direct clustering with F measure revealed strong co-clustering of samples prepared in the same batch, which led to a batch-effect correction. Patients showed significantly higher frequencies than controls for a handful of TRBV segments, among them TRBV5-6, TRBV5-1 and TRBV20-1. The multiple sclerosis patient group was slightly younger than the control group. Normalized Chao1 diversity was significantly lower in multiple sclerosis patients than controls, suggesting substantial peripheral T-cell clonal expansion.

TCR beta repertoires were profiled from peripheral blood of over 10 young patients with multiple sclerosis to demonstrate the VDJtools post-analysis software. The patients with multiple sclerosis were children and adolescents between roughly 6 and 17 years of age. This clonotype originated in a girl aged 5-17 years with multiple sclerosis. The sequence joins TRBV9 to TRBJ1-3, with TRBD1 identical over 7 junction bases. Sequencing input: blood. The DNA reads TGTGCCAGCAGCGCGGCCCCCGGGACAGCTGGAAACACCATATATTTT. Its translation reads: CASSAAPGTAGNTIYF.